The entry below gives a single T cell receptor (beta chain) sequence along with its context. Its cognate antigen is unknown. The source of the sample is a study of OX40 agonist ivuxolimab in advanced cancers. At the level of the study: Under the entry rules, prior anti-PD-1, anti-PD-L1 or anti-CTLA-4 therapy was allowed, and around 40% had some. Partial response was recorded in three patients: one hepatocellular carcinoma and two cutaneous melanoma cases. General study points: On average, CD8+ T cells had more expanded clones than CD4+.

CDR1 and CDR2 (germline): SEHNR, FQNEAQ (reference sequence). V was pared by 6 bases and J by 2 bases, with 14 bases between. The CDR3 covers 14 residues. Using immunoSEQ multiplex PCR, the repertoire was profiled, and TCRdb retains in-frame clones only, with some absent. The sample includes fewer than 85,000 clones, 80% to 90% of them seen just once. The source material was CD4+ or CD8+ T cells sorted from blood, sampled in a trial of the OX40 agonist ivuxolimab. This TCR was recovered from an adult with an advanced solid tumor such as melanoma, head and neck, liver or kidney cancer. The rearrangement links TRBV7-9 to TRBJ2-7, with D possibly being TRBD2 (6 bases). DNA for the CDR3: TGTGCCAGCAGTGATTCCGGGAGAACCTACGAGCAGTACTTC. This translates into CASSDSGRTYEQYF.